The 13 T cell receptor beta chains listed next were all sequenced from one sample in a study of T-cell memory formation after mild COVID-19. TCRdb redid the calling of the 5' RACE reads with MiXCR, one entry per CDR3 protein. The table includes 280,000 or so distinct CDR3 sequences, 8.2% detected once. The sequencing input was PBMCs or a T cell subset sorted from them (not recorded which). The receptor source for this set is a man aged 18-30 years who had mild COVID-19 (a few samples of this study predate the infection). Cell type and time point are not known.

The V call is TRBV5-1, the J call TRBJ2-1, with 7 nucleotides matching TRBD1. The CDR3 has 16 amino acids. With 2 bases clipped from V and 0 bases from J, the junction kept 5 bases outside the gene matches. Germline V lookup: CDR1 SGHRS, CDR2 YFSETQ. The CDR3 DNA sequence: TGCGCCAGCAGCTTTACAGGGGATCTCTCCTACAATGAGCAGTTCTTC. Translating gives CASSFTGDLSYNEQFF. The full variable domain, in which reference TRBV5-1 and TRBJ2-1 provide the parts outside the CDR3, is KAGVTQTPRYLIKTRGQQVTLSCSPISGHRSVSWYQQTPGQGLQFLFEYFSETQRNKGNFPGRFSGRQFSNSRSEMNVSTLELGDSALYLCASSFTGDLSYNEQFFGPGTRLTVL.

This clonotype has more than one count but fewer than ten. The chain links TRBV5-6 to TRBJ2-7; D gene uncertain. In germline, CDR1 is SGHDT, CDR2 YYEEEE. V was clipped by 0 bases and J by 3 bases, with 7 bases between them. The CDR3 is made up of 13 amino acids. CDR3 sequence reads: CASSLGRLYEQYV. CDR3 coding DNA: TGTGCCAGCAGCTTGGGTAGGCTCTACGAGCAGTACGTC.

This clonotype showed up many times. The chain is built from TRBV7-9 and TRBJ1-5; the D gene is possibly TRBD1 (5 bases). The germline V gene has CDR1 SEHNR and CDR2 FQNEAQ (reference sequence). The CDR3 is 13 amino acids. V lost 5 bases to trimming and J lost 6 bases, with 11 bases between them. Here the CDR3 reads CASSPLGVQPQHF. CDR3 in DNA: TGTGCCAGCAGCCCGCTGGGGGTTCAGCCCCAGCATTTT.

This clonotype has more than one count but fewer than ten. The rearrangement uses TRBV28 and TRBJ2-5; perhaps TRBD1 as D (5 bases). The germline V gene has CDR1 MDHEN and CDR2 SYDVKM. CDR3 length equals 13 residues. Deletions cut 6 bases from V and 1 base from J, with 9 bases between. In nucleotides, the CDR3 is TGTGCCAGCAGGCCCCAGGGCCAAGAGACCCAGTACTTC. Protein product: CASRPQGQETQYF.

Here the CDR3 DNA reads TGCGCCAGCAGCCACACTAGCGGGGGGACCCAAGAGACCCAGTACTTC. It specifies CASSHTSGGTQETQYF. The rearrangement joins TRBV4-3 to TRBJ2-5; 12 positions agree with TRBD2. This CDR3 has 16 amino acids. The V gene's germline CDR1 is LGHNA and CDR2 YSLEER. The J segment lost 1 base and the V segment lost 3 bases, leaving 3 bases of the junction unmatched.

This clonotype was detected a few times. The chain links TRBV5-1 to TRBJ2-3; D is ambiguous. Germline assignment: CDR1 SGHRS and CDR2 YFSETQ. The V end lost 1 base, the J end lost 0 bases, and 9 bases lay between the germline ends. CDR3 size: 15 residues. CDR3 protein: CASSLFSSSTDTQYF. In DNA, the CDR3 is TGCGCCAGCAGCTTGTTCAGCTCTAGCACAGATACGCAGTATTTT.

This clonotype has a handful of counts. V is TRBV5-1 and J is TRBJ2-2; 7 positions match TRBD1. The junction had 6 bases not matched to a gene; V was cut back by 4 bases and J by 0 bases. CDR1 and CDR2 from the germline V gene are SGHRS and YFSETQ. This CDR3 region has 16 residues. DNA for the CDR3: TGCGCCAGCAGCGAAAGGACAGGTTCGAACACCGGGGAGCTGTTTTTT. Amino acid sequence: CASSERTGSNTGELFF.

V and J are TRBV27 and TRBJ2-1; 8 nucleotides align to TRBD2. This CDR3 comprises 17 residues. The V gene's germline CDR1 is MNHEY and CDR2 SMNVEV (reference sequence). After removal of 3 bases from V and 7 bases from J, the junction contained 14 bases not matched to a gene. The CDR3 loop reads CASSFGTRGGFGNEQFF. The CDR3 DNA sequence: TGTGCCAGCAGTTTCGGGACTAGAGGGGGTTTTGGGAATGAGCAGTTCTTC.

This clonotype has a handful of counts. In DNA form, the CDR3 reads TGTGCCAGCAGCCAAGCGGGTGGTACGCTCCCAGATACGCAGTATTTT. Amino acids: CASSQAGGTLPDTQYF. J is TRBJ2-3 and V is TRBV3-1, with unresolved D. Germline V lookup: CDR1 LGHDT, CDR2 YNNKEL (reference sequence). The ends were cut back, 1 base at V and 4 bases at J, with 15 bases in the middle. This CDR3 contains 16 residues.

This clonotype has a handful of counts. The chain employs TRBV7-2 and TRBJ1-2; unclear D gene. CDR1 and CDR2 (germline): SGHTA, FQGNSA. This CDR3 contains 12 residues. V lost 2 bases, J lost 5 bases, and 6 bases lay in between. The CDR3 loop is CASSLLGYGYTF. CDR3 sequence (DNA): TGTGCCAGCAGCTTACTTGGATATGGCTACACCTTC.

This clonotype was detected many times. The chain uses TRBV4-1 and TRBJ2-3, with a tentative D call TRBD2 (6 bases). V lost 1 base and J lost 2, with 16 bases in between. The CDR3 spans 17 residues. Per the germline V gene, CDR1 is MGHRA and CDR2 is YSYEKL. CDR3 bases: TGCGCCAGCAGCCAAGTCGGGGACTGGTCTTCCACAGATACGCAGTATTTT. Translating gives CASSQVGDWSSTDTQYF.

The chain links TRBV4-1 to TRBJ2-1, with 7 bases fitting TRBD2. This CDR3 comprises 14 residues. V lost 2 bases to trimming and J lost 6 bases; unmatched junction nucleotides: 4. Germline assignment: CDR1 MGHRA and CDR2 YSYEKL. The CDR3 here is CASSQWGGPNEQFF. The CDR3 DNA reads TGCGCCAGCAGCCAATGGGGGGGTCCCAATGAGCAGTTCTTC.

In its sample, this clonotype was seen a few times. V is TRBV5-1 and J is TRBJ2-7, with 10 bases fitting TRBD2. After removal of 4 bases from V and 3 bases from J, the junction contained 4 bases not matched to a gene. There are 14 residues in the CDR3. Germline lookup yields CDR1 SGHRS and CDR2 YFSETQ. CDR3 residues: CASSRTSGIYEQYF. For the CDR3, the DNA is TGCGCCAGCAGCCGGACTAGCGGTATCTACGAGCAGTACTTC.